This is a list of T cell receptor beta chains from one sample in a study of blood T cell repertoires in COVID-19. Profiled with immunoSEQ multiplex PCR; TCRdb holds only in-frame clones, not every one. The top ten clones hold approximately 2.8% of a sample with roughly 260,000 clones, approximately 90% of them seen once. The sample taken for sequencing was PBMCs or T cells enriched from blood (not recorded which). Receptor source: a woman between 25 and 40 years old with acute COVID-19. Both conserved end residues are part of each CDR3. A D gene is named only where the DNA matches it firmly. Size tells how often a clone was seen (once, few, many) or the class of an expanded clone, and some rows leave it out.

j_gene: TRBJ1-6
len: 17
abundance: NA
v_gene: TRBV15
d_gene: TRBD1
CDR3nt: TGTGCCACCTCTAAGACAGGGGGCGGCTCCTATAATTCACCCCTCCACTTT
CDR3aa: CATSKTGGGSYNSPLHF

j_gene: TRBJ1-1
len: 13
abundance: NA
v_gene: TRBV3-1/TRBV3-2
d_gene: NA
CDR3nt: TGTGCCAGCAGCCAAGATTCTTGGAGTGAAGCTTTCTTT
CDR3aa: CASSQDSWSEAFF

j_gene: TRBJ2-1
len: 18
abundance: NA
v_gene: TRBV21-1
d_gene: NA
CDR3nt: TGTGCCAGCAGCACAAAGGGGCCTCGCGTTCCCGATTACAATGAGCAGTTCTTC
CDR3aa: CASSTKGPRVPDYNEQFF

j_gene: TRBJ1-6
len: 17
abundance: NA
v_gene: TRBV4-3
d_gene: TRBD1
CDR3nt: TGCGCCAGCAGCCAAGATAGGGGCAGGGGGAATAATTCACCCCTCCACTTT
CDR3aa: CASSQDRGRGNNSPLHF

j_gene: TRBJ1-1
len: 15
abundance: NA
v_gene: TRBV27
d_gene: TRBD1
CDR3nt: TGTGCCAGCAGTTTAGATGGGACAGAAAACACTGAAGCTTTCTTT
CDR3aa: CASSLDGTENTEAFF

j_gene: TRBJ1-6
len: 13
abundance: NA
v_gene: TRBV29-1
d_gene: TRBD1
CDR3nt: TGCAGCGTTGCCGACAGGGGTGGTTCACCCCTCCACTTT
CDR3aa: CSVADRGGSPLHF

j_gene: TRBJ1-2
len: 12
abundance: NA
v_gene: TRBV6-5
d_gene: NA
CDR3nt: TGTGCCAGTACTAGACAGGCCTATGGCTACACCTTC
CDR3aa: CASTRQAYGYTF

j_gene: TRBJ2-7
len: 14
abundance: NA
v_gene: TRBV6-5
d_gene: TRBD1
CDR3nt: TGTGCCAGCAGTACAGGGGTACTTTCCTACGAGCAGTACTTC
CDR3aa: CASSTGVLSYEQYF

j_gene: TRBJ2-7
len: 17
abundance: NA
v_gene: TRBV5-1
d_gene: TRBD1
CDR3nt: TGCGCCAGCAGCCGGGACAGTACGACAAGAACGAGTTACGAGCAGTACTTC
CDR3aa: CASSRDSTTRTSYEQYF

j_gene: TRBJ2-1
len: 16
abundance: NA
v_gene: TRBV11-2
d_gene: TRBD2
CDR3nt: TGTGCCAGCACCGACCGGCCGGGGGGATTCTACAATGAGCAGTTCTTC
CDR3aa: CASTDRPGGFYNEQFF

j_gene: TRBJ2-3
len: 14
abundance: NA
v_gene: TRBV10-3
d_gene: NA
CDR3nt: TGTGCCATCAGTGAGTCTGACTTCACAGATACGCAGTATTTT
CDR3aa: CAISESDFTDTQYF

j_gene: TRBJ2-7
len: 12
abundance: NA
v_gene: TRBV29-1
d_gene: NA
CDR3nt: TGCAGCGTTAGTGTCCAGTCCTACGAGCAGTACTTC
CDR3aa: CSVSVQSYEQYF

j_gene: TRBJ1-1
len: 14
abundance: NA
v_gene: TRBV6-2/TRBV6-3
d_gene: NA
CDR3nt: TGTGCCAGCAGTTACGACAGGATGAACACTGAAGCTTTCTTT
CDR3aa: CASSYDRMNTEAFF

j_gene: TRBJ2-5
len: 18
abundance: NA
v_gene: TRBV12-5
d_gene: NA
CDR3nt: TGTGCTAGTGGTTTGGTTGTGGGCGCAGGCTCGGCGAGATGGACCCAGTACTTC
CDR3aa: CASGLVVGAGSARWTQYF

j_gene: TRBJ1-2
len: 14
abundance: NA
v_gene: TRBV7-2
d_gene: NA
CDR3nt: TGTGCCAGCAGCCCCGCGGGCCCAGACTATGGCTACACCTTC
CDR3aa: CASSPAGPDYGYTF

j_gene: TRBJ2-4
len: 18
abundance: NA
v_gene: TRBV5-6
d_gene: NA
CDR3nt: TGTGCCAGCAGCTTGGGGACAGGACTAACTCTAGCCAAAAACATTCAGTACTTC
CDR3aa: CASSLGTGLTLAKNIQYF

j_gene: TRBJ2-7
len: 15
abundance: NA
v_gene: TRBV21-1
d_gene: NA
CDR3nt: TGTGCCAGCAGCCAAAGGGTCTGCGCGGGGGGGAGGCAGTACTTC
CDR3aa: CASSQRVCAGGRQYF

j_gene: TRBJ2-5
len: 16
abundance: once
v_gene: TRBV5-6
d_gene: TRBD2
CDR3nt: TGTGCCAGCAGCTTGTGGGTAGCGGGGGGGCAAGAGACCCAGTACTTC
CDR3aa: CASSLWVAGGQETQYF

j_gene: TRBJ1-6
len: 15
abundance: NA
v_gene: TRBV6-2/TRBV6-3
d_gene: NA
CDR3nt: TGTGCCAGCAGTTACGGCGGCTCCTATAATTCACCCCTCCACTTT
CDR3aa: CASSYGGSYNSPLHF

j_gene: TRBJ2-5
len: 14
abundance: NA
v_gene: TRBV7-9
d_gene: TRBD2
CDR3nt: TGTGCCAGCAGCTCTACTAGCGGCCAAGAGACCCAGTACTTC
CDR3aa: CASSSTSGQETQYF

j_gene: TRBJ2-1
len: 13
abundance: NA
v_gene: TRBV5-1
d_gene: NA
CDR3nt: TGCGCCAGCAGCGGGGGGTCCTACAATGAGCAGTTCTTC
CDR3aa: CASSGGSYNEQFF